This T cell receptor beta chain comes out of a study of blood T cell repertoires in COVID-19. Profiled with immunoSEQ multiplex PCR; TCRdb holds only in-frame clones, not every one. The sample lists around 200,000 clones, 86% occurring once. In its sample, this clone was seen once. Germline loops: CDR1 DFQATT, CDR2 SNEGSKA (reference sequence). V was cut by 3 bases and J by 11 bases, with 20 bases left in between. This CDR3 has 14 residues. The sequenced sample was PBMCs or T cells enriched from blood (not recorded which). The clonotype originates from a woman aged 45-65 years in a cohort exposed to, infected with or recovered from COVID-19 (not recorded which). This chain uses TRBV20-1 with TRBJ2-1; the D gene is possibly TRBD2 (6 bases). The CDR3 loop is CSASRREGPGKQFF. The CDR3 DNA reads TGCAGTGCTAGTCGGAGGGAAGGGCCCGGGAAGCAGTTCTTC.